This T cell receptor beta chain was sequenced during a study of blood T cell repertoires in COVID-19. Study context: COVID-19 samples, acute and convalescent, were from the United States, Italy and Spain. T cells, B-cell-depleted T cells, or PBMCs provided the cDNA or gDNA that served as material.

As originally analysed: Reference gene primers were amplified, and this amplification served to estimate nucleated cell counts. Some clones are missing from TCRdb's copy, which holds only in-frame ones; the method was immunoSEQ multiplex PCR. From that table come the V and J calls and clone size; the DNA was used to work out D and trimming. This sample has approximately 55,000 clones, with about 80% found just once. The germline gives CDR1 MGHRA, CDR2 YSYEKL. Losses at the gene ends were 4 bases for V and 12 bases for J; bases not matched to a gene: 7. CDR3 size: 12 residues. The sample was peripheral blood. This receptor was taken from a man in his thirties or forties with COVID-19, enrolled during active disease. The V and J genes are TRBV4-1 and TRBJ2-3; 7 bases match TRBD2. The CDR3 reads CASSRDYDLQYF. CDR3 DNA sequence: TGCGCCAGCAGCCGGGACTATGACCTACAGTATTTT.